The present entry profiles one T cell receptor beta chain with its context. Its antigen is as yet unknown. Only in-frame clones appear in the TCRdb table, and some are missing; sequencing was by immunoSEQ multiplex PCR. The sample carries roughly 120,000 clones, approximately 90% recorded once. Germline loops: CDR1 MNHEY, CDR2 SVGAGI. With 5 bases removed from V and 0 bases from J, the gap between germline ends came to 10 bases. The CDR3 runs to 14 residues. This sample was taken from a study of graft-versus-host responses after intestinal transplantation. The gene calls are TRBV6-5 and TRBJ1-1, with D hard to call. The sequenced sample was unstimulated CD4+ T cells sorted from spleen or lymph node cells, obtained before transplant. The sequence came from a human donor who was the organ donor for an intestinal transplant. The CDR3 DNA is TGTGCCAGCAGTGGAGTCAGGATGAACACTGAAGCTTTCTTT. Residues: CASSGVRMNTEAFF.